The source of this T cell receptor (beta chain) is a study of identical twins. As for this clonotype: What it binds is unknown. At one end, the junction sequence differs from germline, possibly due to a read error.

TCRdb analysed the 5' RACE reads with MiXCR anew, one entry per CDR3 protein. The table records more than 1.5 million distinct CDR3 sequences, about 31% of them present only once. Germline CDR1 SGHDN, CDR2 FVKESK. The CDR3 loop spans 14 amino acids. Findings and limits, study-wide: The analysis was cross-sectional rather than longitudinal within donors. Modelling approaches yielded underestimates of out-of-frame TCR alpha sharing between monozygotic twins.

The sequenced material came from cord blood. The sequence was collected from a newborn girl in good health. The genes are TRBV14 and TRBJ1-6; no clear D gene. CDR3 in DNA: TGTGCCAGCAGCCAAGACAGGAATAATTCACCCCCCCACTTT. It codes for CASSQDRNNSPPHF.